The 15 T cell receptor beta chains given below trace back to one sample, sequenced in a study of T-cell reconstitution after alpha-beta-depleted transplantation in children. During its preparation, the TCRbeta library received unique molecular identifiers. In TCRdb, the PCR reads were re-called with MiXCR into one record per CDR3 protein. In the table there are about 610,000 distinct CDR3 sequences, roughly a quarter of which are singletons. Sequenced here: PBMCs, sampled before TCRalphabeta/CD19-depleted stem cell transplant. These receptors were obtained from a boy younger than two with Wiskott-Aldrich syndrome, due to receive a stem cell transplant.

V gene TRBV15 combines with J gene TRBJ1-4; D gene ambiguous. CDR1 and CDR2 from the germline V gene are LNHNV and YYDKDF (reference sequence). The CDR3 is 15 amino acids. Trimming left V 7 bases short and J 5 bases short, with 17 bases between. In DNA form, the CDR3 reads TGTGCCACCACCACCCCCCTCGGAGGGAATGAAAAACTGTTTTTT. Translating gives CATTTPLGGNEKLFF.

The gene calls are TRBV7-2 and TRBJ2-3, with D possibly matching TRBD2 (5 bases). The CDR3 totals 15 residues. CDR1 SGHTA and CDR2 FQGNSA come from the germline V gene. V was trimmed by 5 bases and J by 0 bases, leaving 12 bases between them. The CDR3 DNA follows: TGTGCCAGCAGCCGACGGGCGGGTAGCACAGATACGCAGTATTTT. Amino acid sequence: CASSRRAGSTDTQYF. The full variable domain, in which reference TRBV7-2 and TRBJ2-3 provide the parts outside the CDR3, is GAGVSQSPSNKVTEKGKDVELRCDPISGHTALYWYRQSLGQGLEFLIYFQGNSAPDKSGLPSDRFSAERTGGSVSTLTIQRTQQEDSAVYLCASSRRAGSTDTQYFGPGTRLTVL.

A few counts support this clonotype. This rearrangement joins TRBV21-1 to TRBJ2-7; TRBD1 is the table's D call, not checked against the DNA. TRBV21-1 is a documented pseudogene. The CDR3 spans 14 residues. CDR3 DNA: TGTGCCAGCAGCTTGACGGGGCAGTACTACGAGCAGTACTTC. This gives the protein CASSLTGQYYEQYF.

The rearrangement joins TRBV29-1 to TRBJ2-7, with a tentative D call TRBD1 (8 bases). This CDR3 is 13 amino acids long. Germline values: CDR1 SQVTM, CDR2 ANQGSEA. Trimming took off 3 bases at V and 7 bases at J, with 16 bases between the two ends. The CDR3 loop is CSVEEGQGGEQYF. For the CDR3, the DNA is TGCAGCGTTGAGGAAGGACAGGGAGGGGAGCAGTACTTC.

The chain joins TRBV7-2 to TRBJ1-1; maybe TRBD1 (5 bases). The V and J ends lost 6 bases and 0 bases respectively, with 8 bases between them. The CDR3 totals 13 residues. Germline values: CDR1 SGHTA, CDR2 FQGNSA. CDR3 sequence (DNA): TGTGCCAGCAGACGGGACCTGAACACTGAAGCTTTCTTT. Its translation: CASRRDLNTEAFF.

The chain carries TRBV5-1 and TRBJ2-7; D perhaps matches TRBD1 (7 bases). Germline CDR1 and CDR2: SGHRS and YFSETQ. Trimming left V 3 bases short and J 2 bases short, with 15 bases between. This CDR3 spans 15 amino acids. The DNA of the CDR3 is TGCGCCAGCAGCTCAGTTCAGGGGGGCACCTACGAGCAGTACTTC. Translation: CASSSVQGGTYEQYF.

The genes are TRBV5-1 and TRBJ1-6; TRBD1 aligns across 7 bases. Per germline, CDR1 SGHRS and CDR2 YFSETQ. The J segment lost 10 bases and the V segment lost 3 bases, leaving 4 bases of the junction unmatched. The CDR3 has 13 residues. CDR3 in DNA: TGCGCCAGCAGCTCCGACAGGGACTCACCCCTCCACTTT. Its translation: CASSSDRDSPLHF. Full variable domain (rest looked up from reference TRBV5-1 and TRBJ1-6): KAGVTQTPRYLIKTRGQQVTLSCSPISGHRSVSWYQQTPGQGLQFLFEYFSETQRNKGNFPGRFSGRQFSNSRSEMNVSTLELGDSALYLCASSSDRDSPLHFGNGTRLTVT.

V and J are TRBV9 and TRBJ2-3, with 7 bases aligning to TRBD2. The CDR3 consists of 16 residues. Trimming cost V 3 bases and J 0 bases; bases outside gene matches: 7. Germline-derived CDR1 and CDR2 are SGDLS and YYNGEE. CDR3 in DNA: TGTGCCAGCAGCGCAGAGATAGCGGGCAGCACAGATACGCAGTATTTT. As protein: CASSAEIAGSTDTQYF.

The rearrangement links TRBV7-9 to TRBJ1-2; perhaps TRBD1 as D (5 bases). The CDR3 length is 13 residues. The ends were cut back, 8 bases at V and 7 bases at J, with 17 bases in the middle. Germline loops: CDR1 SEHNR, CDR2 FQNEAQ (reference sequence). The CDR3: CASGSWDVPGYTF. The CDR3 coding sequence is TGTGCCAGCGGCAGTTGGGACGTTCCTGGCTACACCTTC.

The chain employs TRBV10-1 and TRBJ2-1; 7 nucleotides line up with TRBD2. V lost 0 bases and J lost 0; bases outside the gene matches: 2. This CDR3 contains 16 residues. The germline gives CDR1 WNHNN, CDR2 SYGVQD (reference sequence). The CDR3 spells CASSESLAASYNEQFF. CDR3 coding DNA: TGCGCCAGCAGTGAGTCCCTAGCGGCCTCCTACAATGAGCAGTTCTTC.

This clonotype turned up a few times. V usage is TRBV20-1 and J usage is TRBJ2-1, with D hard to call. V lost 6 bases and J 2 bases, leaving 14 bases between the germline ends. CDR3 length: 14 amino acids. Germline V gene data show CDR1 as DFQATT and CDR2 as SNEGSKA (reference sequence). The CDR3 region is CSALHPATYNEQFF. The CDR3 coding sequence is TGCAGTGCCCTTCACCCAGCAACCTACAATGAGCAGTTCTTC.

This rearrangement joins TRBV24-1 to TRBJ2-1; 11 nucleotides line up with TRBD2. V trimming: 0 bases; J trimming: 9 bases; junction bases outside the gene matches: 3. The CDR3 runs 15 residues. Germline CDR1 reads KGHDR; CDR2 reads SFDVKD. The CDR3 loop is CATSDLGLAGLEQFF. Here the CDR3 DNA reads TGTGCCACCAGTGATTTGGGACTAGCGGGCCTTGAGCAGTTCTTC.

The chain is built from TRBV4-1 and TRBJ1-5, with a weak D call TRBD1 (6 bases). This CDR3 has 16 residues. Trimming removed 1 base from V and 5 bases from J, with 15 bases in between. Germline V gives CDR1 MGHRA, CDR2 YSYEKL. CDR3 protein: CASSQVSSGHDQPQHF. As DNA, the CDR3 is TGCGCCAGCAGCCAAGTCTCGTCGGGACACGATCAGCCCCAGCATTTT.

This clonotype appeared a few times. The chain carries TRBV20-1 and TRBJ2-3, with 11 bases identical to TRBD2. The CDR3 covers 15 residues. CDR1 DFQATT and CDR2 SNEGSKA come from the germline V gene (reference sequence). Trimming cost V 3 bases and J 5 bases; bases outside gene matches: 7. The CDR3 nucleotides read TGCAGTGCTAGGCCACTAGCGGGAGTGCAAGATACGCAGTATTTT. It codes for CSARPLAGVQDTQYF.

This clonotype was seen a handful of times. The chain recombines TRBV28 with TRBJ1-5, with 11 nucleotides matching TRBD1. The CDR3 is made up of 15 amino acids. Germline V gives CDR1 MDHEN, CDR2 SYDVKM. Trimming at V came to 6 bases and at J to 8 bases, leaving 9 bases not matched to a gene. The CDR3 DNA follows: TGTGCCAGCAGGTCGGGACAGGGGGGGGCGAAGCCCCAGCATTTT. Amino acids: CASRSGQGGAKPQHF. The full variable domain, with the rest looked up from reference TRBV28 and TRBJ1-5, is DVKVTQSSRYLVKRTGEKVFLECVQDMDHENMFWYRQDPGLGLRLIYFSYDVKMKEKGDIPEGYSVSREKKERFSLILESASTNQTSMYLCASRSGQGGAKPQHFGDGTRLSIL.